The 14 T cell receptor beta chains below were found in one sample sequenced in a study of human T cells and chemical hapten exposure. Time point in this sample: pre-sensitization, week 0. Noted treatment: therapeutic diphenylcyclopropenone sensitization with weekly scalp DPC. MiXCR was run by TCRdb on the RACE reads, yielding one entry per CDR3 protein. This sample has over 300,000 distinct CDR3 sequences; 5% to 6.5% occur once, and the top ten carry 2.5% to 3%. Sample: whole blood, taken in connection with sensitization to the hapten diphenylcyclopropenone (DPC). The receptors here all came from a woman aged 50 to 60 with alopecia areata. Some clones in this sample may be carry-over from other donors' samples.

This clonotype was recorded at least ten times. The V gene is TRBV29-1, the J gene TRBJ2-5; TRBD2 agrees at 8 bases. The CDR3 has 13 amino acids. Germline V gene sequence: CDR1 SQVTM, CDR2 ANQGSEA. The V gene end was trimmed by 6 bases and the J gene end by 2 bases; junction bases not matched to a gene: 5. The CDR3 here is CSVTGGGQETQYF. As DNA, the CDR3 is TGCAGCGTAACTGGCGGGGGGCAAGAGACCCAGTACTTC.

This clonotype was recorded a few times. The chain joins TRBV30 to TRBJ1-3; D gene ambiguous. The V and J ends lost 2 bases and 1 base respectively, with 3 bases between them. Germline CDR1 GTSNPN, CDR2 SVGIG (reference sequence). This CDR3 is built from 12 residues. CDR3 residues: CAWSTSGNTIYF. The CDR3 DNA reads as TGTGCCTGGAGTACATCTGGAAACACCATATATTTT. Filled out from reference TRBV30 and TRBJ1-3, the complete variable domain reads SQTIHQWPATLVQPVGSPLSLECTVEGTSNPNLYWYRQAAGRGLQLLFYSVGIGQISSEVPQNLSASRPQDRQFILSSKKLLLSDSGFYLCAWSTSGNTIYFGEGSWLTVV.

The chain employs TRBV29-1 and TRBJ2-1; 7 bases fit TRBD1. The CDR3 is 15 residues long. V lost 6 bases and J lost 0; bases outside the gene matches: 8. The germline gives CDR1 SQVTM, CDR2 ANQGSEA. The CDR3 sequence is CSVLPTGSSYNEQFF. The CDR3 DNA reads TGCAGCGTGCTCCCGACAGGGAGCTCCTACAATGAGCAGTTCTTC.

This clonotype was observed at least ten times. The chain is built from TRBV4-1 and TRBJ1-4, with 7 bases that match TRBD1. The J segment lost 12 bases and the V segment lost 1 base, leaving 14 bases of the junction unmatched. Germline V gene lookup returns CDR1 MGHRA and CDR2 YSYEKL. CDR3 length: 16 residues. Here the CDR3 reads CASSQVRFEQGKELFF. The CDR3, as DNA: TGCGCCAGCAGCCAAGTTCGATTCGAACAGGGGAAGGAACTGTTTTTT.

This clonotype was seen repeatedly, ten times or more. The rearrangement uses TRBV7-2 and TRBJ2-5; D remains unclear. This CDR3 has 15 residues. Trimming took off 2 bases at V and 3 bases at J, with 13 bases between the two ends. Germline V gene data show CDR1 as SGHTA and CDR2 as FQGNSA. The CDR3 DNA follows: TGTGCCAGCAGCTTATTGGGGTTTGTTAAAGAGACCCAGTACTTC. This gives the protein CASSLLGFVKETQYF.

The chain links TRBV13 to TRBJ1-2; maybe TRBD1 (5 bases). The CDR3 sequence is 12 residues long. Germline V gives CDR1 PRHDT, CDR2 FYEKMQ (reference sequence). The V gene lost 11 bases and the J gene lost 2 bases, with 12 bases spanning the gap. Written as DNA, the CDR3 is TGTGCCGCCAAAGGGGCGAACTATGGCTACACCTTC. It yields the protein CAAKGANYGYTF.

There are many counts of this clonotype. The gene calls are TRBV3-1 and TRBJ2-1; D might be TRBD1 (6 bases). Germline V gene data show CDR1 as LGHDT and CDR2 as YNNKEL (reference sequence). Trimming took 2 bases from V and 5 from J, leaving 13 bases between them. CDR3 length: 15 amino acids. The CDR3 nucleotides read TGTGCCAGCAGCCAAAACCAGGGGCTTAACAATGAGCAGTTCTTC. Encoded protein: CASSQNQGLNNEQFF.

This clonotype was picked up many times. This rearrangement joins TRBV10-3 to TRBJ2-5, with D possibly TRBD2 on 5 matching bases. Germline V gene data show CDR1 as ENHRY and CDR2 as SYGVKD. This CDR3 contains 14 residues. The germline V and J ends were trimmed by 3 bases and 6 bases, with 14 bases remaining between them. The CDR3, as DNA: TGTGCCATCAGTGAATGGGAAGCGGCGAAGACCCAGTACTTC. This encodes CAISEWEAAKTQYF.

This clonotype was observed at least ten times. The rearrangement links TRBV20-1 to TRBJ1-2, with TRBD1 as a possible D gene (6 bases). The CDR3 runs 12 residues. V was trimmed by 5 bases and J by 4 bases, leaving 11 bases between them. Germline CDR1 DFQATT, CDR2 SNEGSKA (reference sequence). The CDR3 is CSAPSGAYGYTF. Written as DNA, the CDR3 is TGCAGTGCTCCGTCAGGGGCCTATGGCTACACCTTC.

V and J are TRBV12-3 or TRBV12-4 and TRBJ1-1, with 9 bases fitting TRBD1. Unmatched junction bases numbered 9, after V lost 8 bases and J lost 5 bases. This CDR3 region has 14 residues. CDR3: CASVQGQGWTEAFF. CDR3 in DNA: TGTGCCAGCGTGCAGGGACAGGGATGGACTGAAGCTTTCTTT.

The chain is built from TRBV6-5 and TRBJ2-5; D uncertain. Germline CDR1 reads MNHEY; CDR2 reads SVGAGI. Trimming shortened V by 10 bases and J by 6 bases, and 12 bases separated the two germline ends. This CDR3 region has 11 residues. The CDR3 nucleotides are TGTGCCACCAAAGGCTCTCAGACCCAGTACTTC. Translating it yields CATKGSQTQYF.

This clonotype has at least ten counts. CDR3 nucleotide sequence: TGTGCCAGCAGTTTTGTCGATAGCTCCTACGAGCAGTACTTC. Translated: CASSFVDSSYEQYF. The chain employs TRBV28 and TRBJ2-7; D uncertain. Trimming removed 3 bases from V and 0 bases from J, with 9 bases in between. Germline V CDR1 and CDR2: MDHEN, SYDVKM. This CDR3 spans 14 amino acids.

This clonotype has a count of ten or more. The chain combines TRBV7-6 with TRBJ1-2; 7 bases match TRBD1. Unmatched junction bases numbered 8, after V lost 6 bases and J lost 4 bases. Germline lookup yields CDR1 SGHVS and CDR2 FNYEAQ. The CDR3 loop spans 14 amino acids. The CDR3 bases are TGTGCCAGCAGTTATGGGACAGCGGGCTATGGCTACACCTTC. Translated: CASSYGTAGYGYTF.

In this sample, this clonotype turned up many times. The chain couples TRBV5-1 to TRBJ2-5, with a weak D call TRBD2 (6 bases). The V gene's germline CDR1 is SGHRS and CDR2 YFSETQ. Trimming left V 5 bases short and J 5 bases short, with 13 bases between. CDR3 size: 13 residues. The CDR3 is CASRLGGEETQYF. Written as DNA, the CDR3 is TGCGCCAGCAGACTCGGGGGAGAGGAGACCCAGTACTTC.